The sequence of this T cell receptor beta chain was determined in a study of sequential checkpoint blockade in melanoma. Study overall: Patients were randomized 1:1 to nivolumab-then-ipilimumab or ipilimumab-then-nivolumab first-line.

Generated by immunoSEQ multiplex PCR, the TCRdb table keeps only in-frame clones and is missing some. This sample has some 40,000 clones, with nearly 90% found just once. Treatment denoted: randomized to nivolumab then ipilimumab (arm A) or the reverse (arm B). This receptor was taken from a human donor with melanoma. Sequenced material: CD8+ T cells sorted from blood (inferred from file names), taken from a patient given nivolumab and ipilimumab in sequence.

The CDR3 loop reads CATSTGSYEQYV. CDR3 DNA sequence: TGTGCCACCAGCACGGGGTCCTACGAGCAGTACGTC. This chain links TRBV15 with TRBJ2-7; D is possibly TRBD2 (5 bases). The length of the CDR3 is 12 residues. Trimming left V 4 bases short and J 1 base short, with 5 bases between. The germline V gene encodes CDR1 LNHNV and CDR2 YYDKDF (reference sequence).